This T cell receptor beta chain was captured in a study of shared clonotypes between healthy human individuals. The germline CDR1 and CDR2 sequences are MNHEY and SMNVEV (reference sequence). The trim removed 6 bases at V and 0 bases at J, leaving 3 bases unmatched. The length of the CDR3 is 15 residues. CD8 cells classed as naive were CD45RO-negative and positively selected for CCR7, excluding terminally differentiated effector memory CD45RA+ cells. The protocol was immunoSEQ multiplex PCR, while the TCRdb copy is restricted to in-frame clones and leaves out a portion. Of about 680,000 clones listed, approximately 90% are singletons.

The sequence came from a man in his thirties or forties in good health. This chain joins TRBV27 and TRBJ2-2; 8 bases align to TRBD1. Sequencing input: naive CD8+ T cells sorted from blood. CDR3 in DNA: TGTGCCAGCAGGCCAGGGGGCGCGAACACCGGGGAGCTGTTTTTT. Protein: CASRPGGANTGELFF.